One T cell receptor beta chain is described in this entry. As yet, its antigen is unknown. V was trimmed by 2 bases and J by 0 bases, leaving 17 bases between them. The germline CDR1 and CDR2 sequences are SQVTM and ANQGSEA. CDR3 size: 16 residues. The data belong to a study of shared clonotypes between healthy human individuals. Study conclusions and caveats: Donor clonotype sharing was expected to depend on sequencing depth. Shared across several donors were about 4.6% of the naive CD4 clonotypes.

The run depth of the assay was deep. The protocol was immunoSEQ multiplex PCR, while the TCRdb copy is restricted to in-frame clones and leaves out a portion. The table shows fewer than 1 million clones, with about 97% occurring only once. Positive CCR7 selection of CD45RO-negative cells yielded the naive CD8 cells, and terminally differentiated effector memory CD45RA+ cells were excluded. Sequenced material: naive CD8+ T cells sorted from blood. The chain couples TRBV29-1 to TRBJ2-7; D may match TRBD1 or TRBD2 (5 bases each). The source is a man between 25 and 39 years old in good health. The chain's CDR3 is CSVEIFGDVSSYEQYF. The CDR3 DNA follows: TGCAGCGTTGAAATCTTTGGGGACGTAAGCTCCTACGAGCAGTACTTC.